The clone carrying this T cell receptor (beta chain) appeared many times. Alpha and beta constant-region primers primed reverse transcription of approximately 460 ng RNA. Using multiplexing indices, alpha and beta chain libraries were generated apart by chain-specific third strand synthesis. TCRdb ran MiXCR on the 5' RACE reads and lists one entry per CDR3 protein. The sample records 15,000 to 20,000 distinct CDR3 sequences, under 9.5% being singletons. Germline assignment: CDR1 MNHNS and CDR2 SASEGT. With 4 bases clipped from V and 1 base from J, the junction kept 6 bases outside the gene matches. This CDR3 is built from 16 residues. The record originates from a study of HIV-infected patients and healthy controls. Roughly three months, about 14 weeks, into antiretroviral therapy, follow-up blood was collected. All unsorted peripheral T cells were captured because whole blood was used without fractionation.

This sample comprised blood, obtained during antiretroviral therapy. The V gene is TRBV6-1, the J gene TRBJ2-5; 10 bases agree with TRBD1. The TCR originated in an adult with HIV infection. The chain's CDR3 is CASSGTDRGFQETQYF. CDR3 in DNA: TGTGCCAGCAGTGGAACGGACAGGGGGTTCCAAGAGACCCAGTACTTC.